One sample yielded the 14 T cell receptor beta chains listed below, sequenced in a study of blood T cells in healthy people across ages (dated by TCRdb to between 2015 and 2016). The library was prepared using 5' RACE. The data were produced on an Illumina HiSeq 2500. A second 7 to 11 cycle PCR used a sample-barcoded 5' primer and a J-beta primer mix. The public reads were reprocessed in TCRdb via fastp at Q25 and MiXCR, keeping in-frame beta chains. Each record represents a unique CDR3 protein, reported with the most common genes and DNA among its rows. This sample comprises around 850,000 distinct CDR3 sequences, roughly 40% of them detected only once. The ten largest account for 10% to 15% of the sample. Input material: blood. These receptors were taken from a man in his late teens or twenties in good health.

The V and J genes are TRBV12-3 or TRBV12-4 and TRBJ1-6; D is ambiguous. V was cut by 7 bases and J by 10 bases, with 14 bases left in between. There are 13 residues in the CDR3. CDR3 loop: CASTREMTSPLHF. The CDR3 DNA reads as TGTGCCAGCACACGAGAGATGACGTCACCCCTCCACTTT.

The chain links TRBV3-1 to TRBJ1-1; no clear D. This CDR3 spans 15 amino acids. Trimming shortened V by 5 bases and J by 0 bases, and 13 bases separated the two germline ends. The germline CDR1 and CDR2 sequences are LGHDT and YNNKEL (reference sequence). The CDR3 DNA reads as TGTGCCAGCAGCACGGGCAGATTATTGAACACTGAAGCTTTCTTT. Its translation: CASSTGRLLNTEAFF.

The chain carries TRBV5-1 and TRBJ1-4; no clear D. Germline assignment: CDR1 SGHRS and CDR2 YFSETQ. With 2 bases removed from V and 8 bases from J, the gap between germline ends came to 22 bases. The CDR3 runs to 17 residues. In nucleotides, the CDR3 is TGCGCCAGCAGCTTAGGATACATAGCATCAGGAGGAGAAAAACTGTTTTTT. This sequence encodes CASSLGYIASGGEKLFF.

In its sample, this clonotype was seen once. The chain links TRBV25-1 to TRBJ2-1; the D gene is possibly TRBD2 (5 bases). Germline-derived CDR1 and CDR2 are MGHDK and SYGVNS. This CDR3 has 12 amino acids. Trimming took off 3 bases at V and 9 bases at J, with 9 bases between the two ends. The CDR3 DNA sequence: TGTGCCAGCAGTGATCAAGGAGGTGAGCAGTTCTTC. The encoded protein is CASSDQGGEQFF.

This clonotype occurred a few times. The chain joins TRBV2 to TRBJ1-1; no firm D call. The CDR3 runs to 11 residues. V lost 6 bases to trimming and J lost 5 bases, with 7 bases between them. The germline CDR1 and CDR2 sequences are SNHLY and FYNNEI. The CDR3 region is CASRGWTEAFF. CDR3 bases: TGTGCCAGCAGGGGGTGGACTGAAGCTTTCTTT.

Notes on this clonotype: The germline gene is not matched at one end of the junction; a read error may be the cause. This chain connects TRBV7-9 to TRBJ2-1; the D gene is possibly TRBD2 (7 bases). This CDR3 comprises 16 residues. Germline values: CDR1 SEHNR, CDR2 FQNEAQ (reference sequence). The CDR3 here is CVSSSPGGYSYNEQFF. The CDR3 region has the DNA TGTGTCAGCAGCTCCCCGGGGGGCTACTCCTACAATGAGCAGTTCTTC.

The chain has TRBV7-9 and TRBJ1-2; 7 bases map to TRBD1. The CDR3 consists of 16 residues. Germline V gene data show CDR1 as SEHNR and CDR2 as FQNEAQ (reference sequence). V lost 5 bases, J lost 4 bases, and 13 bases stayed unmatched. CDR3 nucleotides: TGTGCCAGCAGCCATGGGACAGCCGAACCAACCTATGGCTACACCTTC. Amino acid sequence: CASSHGTAEPTYGYTF.

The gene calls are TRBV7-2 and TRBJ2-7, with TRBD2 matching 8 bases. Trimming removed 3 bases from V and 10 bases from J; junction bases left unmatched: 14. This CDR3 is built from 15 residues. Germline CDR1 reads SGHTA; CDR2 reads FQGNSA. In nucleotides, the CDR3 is TGTGCCAGCAGCTTCCAAGCGGGAGACGGGGAGACTCAGTACTTC. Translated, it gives CASSFQAGDGETQYF.

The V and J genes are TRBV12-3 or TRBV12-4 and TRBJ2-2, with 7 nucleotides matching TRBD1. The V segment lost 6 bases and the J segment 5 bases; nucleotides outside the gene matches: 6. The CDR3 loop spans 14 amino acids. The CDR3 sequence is CASSRQGRTGELFF. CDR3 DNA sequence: TGTGCCAGCAGCAGACAGGGTCGAACCGGGGAGCTGTTTTTT.

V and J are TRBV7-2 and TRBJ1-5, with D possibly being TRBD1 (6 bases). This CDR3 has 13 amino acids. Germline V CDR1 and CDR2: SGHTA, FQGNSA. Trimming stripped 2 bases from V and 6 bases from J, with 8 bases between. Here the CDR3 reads CASSLKGGQPQHF. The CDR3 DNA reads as TGTGCCAGCAGCTTAAAGGGGGGTCAGCCCCAGCATTTT.

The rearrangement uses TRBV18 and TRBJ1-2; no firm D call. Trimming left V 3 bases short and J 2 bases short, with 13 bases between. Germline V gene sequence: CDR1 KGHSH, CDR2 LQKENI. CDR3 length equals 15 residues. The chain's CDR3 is CASSPREQPNYGYTF. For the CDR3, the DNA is TGTGCCAGCTCACCCCGAGAGCAGCCAAACTATGGCTACACCTTC.

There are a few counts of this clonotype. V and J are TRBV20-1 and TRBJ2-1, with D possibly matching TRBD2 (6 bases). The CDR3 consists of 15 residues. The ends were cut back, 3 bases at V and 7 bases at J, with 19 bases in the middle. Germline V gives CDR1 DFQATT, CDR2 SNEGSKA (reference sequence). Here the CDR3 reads CSARGTDRGYNEQFF. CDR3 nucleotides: TGCAGTGCTAGGGGGACTGATCGGGGGTATAATGAGCAGTTCTTC.

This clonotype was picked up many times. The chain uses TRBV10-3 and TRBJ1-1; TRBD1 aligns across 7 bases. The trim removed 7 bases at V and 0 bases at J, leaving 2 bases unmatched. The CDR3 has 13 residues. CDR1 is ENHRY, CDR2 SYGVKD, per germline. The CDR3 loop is CAIKTGMNTEAFF. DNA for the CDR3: TGTGCCATCAAGACAGGGATGAACACTGAAGCTTTCTTT.

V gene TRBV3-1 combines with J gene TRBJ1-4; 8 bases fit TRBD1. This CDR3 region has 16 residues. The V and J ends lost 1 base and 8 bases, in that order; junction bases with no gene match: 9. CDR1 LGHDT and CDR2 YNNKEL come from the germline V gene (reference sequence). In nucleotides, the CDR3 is TGTGCCAGCAGCCAAGGGAAGCTCAGGGACAGGGAAAAACTGTTTTTT. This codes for CASSQGKLRDREKLFF.